This note documents a single TCR beta chain sequence. Its antigen is currently not known. No much larger clone exists at a distance of one base, and base qualities are not known. This sample stems from a study of identical twins' blood T cells (dated by TCRdb to about 2013). About the investigation overall: The approximately 12 libraries, six for the alpha chain and six for the beta chain, together yielded around 50 million Illumina reads. TCR alpha and beta chain repertoires of three pairs of monozygous twins were compared using next-generation sequencing to assess genetic influence on repertoire formation.

The donors were six healthy women who made up three monozygous twin pairs. All three twin pairs had been raised together and were thought likely to have encountered the same vaccines and infectious agents. TCR cDNA libraries were prepared from RNA that was isolated from peripheral blood mononuclear cells. The CDR3, from cysteine to phenylalanine, totals 17 residues. Only the CDR3 part of the read is kept: 51 bases, read in frame from the first base. A distance of 19 bases separates the germline ends of V and J, which lose 5 bases and 2 bases respectively. Library prep was done by 5' RACE. Sequencing relied on an Illumina Genome Analyzer IIx. To prepare the RNA-based TCR cDNA libraries, a previously described protocol was followed, with several modifications. To prevent cross-contamination, barcodes specific to each sample were added to both ends of every TCR cDNA library during cDNA synthesis and amplification. Concerning the study's data processing: Between about 90,000 and nearly 500,000 clonotypes were identified per individual, with about 2.2 to 3.6 million CDR3-containing reads per library. Reads with improper barcode index combinations were discarded, after which clonesets were built for each library with the MiTCR software. While assembling CDR3 clonotypes, MiTCR corrected PCR and sequencing errors and either filtered or rescued low-quality reads. Artificial out-of-frame clonotypes were mapped to in-frame sequences, with one indel allowed in the CDR3, and then removed. Similarity in V and J gene usage between donors was calculated as the Jensen-Shannon divergence divided by the mean entropy. The public reads were reanalyzed by TCRdb: fastp trimming at Q25, MiXCR alignment, in-frame beta chains only. Each record represents a unique CDR3 protein, reported with the most common genes and DNA among its rows. The V and J calls come from TCRdb's annotation, not from the publication. For this sample there are 300,000 to 450,000 distinct CDR3 sequences; roughly 28% appear just once. The ten largest clones take up about 6% of the sample.

Findings and caveats that apply to the study as a whole: Environmental influences could not be excluded as an explanation for twin similarity, since twins were reared together. Validation by independent studies was stated to be required for the proposed role of the TCRalpha J segment in MHC recognition during thymic selection. The number of CDR3 clonotypes shared between two donors was mainly determined by the product of the cloneset sizes of the two donors, and no clear deviation from this trend was shown by twins. Among the most abundant TCRbeta clonotypes, each donor shared more CDR3 sequences with her twin than with unrelated donors. V gene usage was reported to be markedly more similar within twin pairs than between unrelated donors, even among non-selected out-of-frame TCRbeta clonotypes.

This TCR derives from a woman aged 18-55 years in good health. Rearrangement joined TRBV12-3 or TRBV12-4 to TRBJ2-1, with no confident D gene call. Input material: PBMCs. The CDR3 region: CASSQMNSLGAYNEQFF. The DNA is TGTGCCAGCAGTCAGATGAATAGCCTGGGCGCCTACAATGAGCAGTTCTTC.